The present T cell receptor (beta chain) was sequenced within a study of blood T cell repertoires in COVID-19 (TCRdb year 2020). Turning to the overall study: Samples from collaborators originated in the United States, Italy and Spain and spanned both the acute and convalescent phases of COVID-19. A freely available public database, intended as a resource for researchers studying the immune response to SARS-CoV-2, is where the repertoires were released. Where available, HLA class I and class II types were taken from metadata supplied by the sample provider and were not determined by assay-based typing. Samples came from the ongoing ImmuneRACE study (first 160 participants) plus 1,254 subjects from 6 global collaborators. Nearly every sample came with metadata listing a de-identified subject ID, COVID-19 status, age in years and sex. The prospective study material was composed of cDNA or gDNA derived from T cells, B-cell-depleted T cells, or PBMCs. Deeply sampled blood TCRbeta repertoires from subjects exposed to, actively infected with, or recovered from COVID-19 were included in the dataset. General findings and caveats noted by the study authors: The amount of clinical and demographic metadata varied by source and participant and was provided uncurated.

The immunoSEQ Assay, a bias-controlled multiplex PCR, was used to amplify TCRbeta CDR3 regions from genomic DNA. On the authors' methods: The number of nucleated cells in each sample was estimated from the amplification of reference gene primers within the assay. To quantify the absolute abundance of each unique TCRbeta CDR3 rearrangement, sequence reads were collapsed and filtered. For each sample, productive Simpson clonality was calculated as the square root of Simpson's diversity index across productive rearrangements. What TCRdb holds here is the immuneACCESS table cut down to in-frame rearrangements. Part of the clones is not present; checked against another copy, under half of the missing clones reflect an unresolved V gene, and the others are unexplained. V and J calls and clone size are those listed in that table; D and trimming were worked out from the DNA. This sample lists 15,000 to 20,000 clones; around 85% were detected once. The biggest ten clones account for 64% of the sample.

The collaborating institutions used their own protocols to collect whole blood in K2EDTA tubes. Collaborator samples were shipped for TCRbeta analysis as frozen whole blood, isolated PBMCs, or DNA extracted from either sample type. Comments on this clone: Its target antigen remains unknown. Base qualities are not provided; no much larger clone lies one nucleotide away.

V loses 4 bases of germline sequence and J loses 8 bases, and the interval between the two ends is 16 bases. The germline V gene provides CDR1 SGDLS and CDR2 YYNGEE. CDR3 length: 14 amino acids, cysteine to phenylalanine. Here the CDR3 DNA is all that survives: 42 bases in frame from base 1. The chain uses TRBV9 and TRBJ1-5; TRBD1 is perhaps the D gene, given 6 matching bases. The TCR sequence derives from a man older than 75 with acute or convalescent COVID-19. Sequenced material: peripheral blood. The DNA sequence is TGTGCCAGCAGCCCCCGACAGGATAACGAGCCCCAGCATTTT. Its protein is CASSPRQDNEPQHF. With the rest looked up from the reference TRBV9 and TRBJ1-5 genes rather than sequenced, the full variable domain is DSGVTQTPKHLITATGQRVTLRCSPRSGDLSVYWYQQSLDQGLQFLIQYYNGEERAKGNILERFSAQQFPDLHSELNLSSLELGDSALYFCASSPRQDNEPQHFGDGTRLSIL.